This T cell receptor (beta chain) was sequenced during a study of molecular identifiers for immune sequencing clone quantification. Study findings and constraints: Clones carrying above 20 RNA copies accounted for over 97% of effector molecules, under 1% in naive cells.

As regards this clonotype: Its antigen is unknown.

TCRdb called the PCR reads again in MiXCR, with one record for every CDR3 protein. The repertoire holds around 480,000 distinct CDR3 sequences, with 20% to 25% as singletons. Each library that profiled naive CD8 cells came from around 20,000 to 1,000,000 sorted cells with 10%, 30% or 50% RNA. The authors sorted naive CD8 T cells as CD8+CD4-CCR7+CD45RA+. The sample taken for sequencing was naive CD8+ T cells from blood, with Jurkat cell RNA spiked in. Noted subset: FACS-sorted CD8+CD4-CCR7+CD45RA+ naive T cells. The receptor was isolated from a human donor in good health. Some libraries in this study had Jurkat cell RNA spiked in.

CDR3 sequence (DNA): TGTGCCACCAGTGATTTCGCCAGCACAGATACGCAGTATTTT. Its protein is CATSDFASTDTQYF. The chain carries TRBV24-1 and TRBJ2-3; no reliable D call. Germline CDR1 and CDR2: KGHDR and SFDVKD. V gave up 1 base and J gave up 0 bases, with 4 bases separating them. The CDR3 is 14 amino acids.